Presented here are 29 T cell receptor beta chains from one specimen sequenced in a study of T cells in Graves' hyperthyroidism and ophthalmopathy. What was amplified from RNA transcripts were TCR beta CDR3 regions. The TCR CDR3 first-round RT-PCR relied on the HTBI primer set. TCRdb analysed the multiplex PCR reads with MiXCR anew, one entry per CDR3 protein. The sample has 450,000 to 600,000 distinct CDR3 sequences; about 20% are singletons. Sequencing was carried out using blood. These receptor sequences come from a man aged 35-49 years with Graves' ophthalmopathy.

A few counts support this clonotype. V and J are TRBV28 and TRBJ2-2; TRBD1 is a possible D gene (6 bases). With 7 bases removed from V and 7 bases from J, the gap between germline ends came to 13 bases. The CDR3 has 13 amino acids. The germline CDR1 and CDR2 sequences are MDHEN and SYDVKM. The CDR3 loop reads CASTIQGIGELFF. The CDR3, as DNA: TGTGCCAGCACCATACAGGGAATCGGGGAGCTGTTTTTT.

This clonotype was seen just once. An end of the junction differs from the germline gene, which may be a read error. The chain has TRBV29-1 and TRBJ1-1; 9 nucleotides line up with TRBD1. Germline V gives CDR1 SQVTM, CDR2 ANQGSEA. The CDR3 has 13 amino acids. The CDR3 DNA sequence: TGCAGCGGCGACAGGGGGACGAACACTGGAGCTTTCTTT. It specifies CSGDRGTNTGAFF.

V gene TRBV6-1 combines with J gene TRBJ2-7; D uncertain. V gave up 5 bases and J gave up 2 bases, with 7 bases separating them. CDR3 length: 12 amino acids. Germline V gene lookup returns CDR1 MNHNS and CDR2 SASEGT. The CDR3 here is CASSPVPYEQYF. DNA of the CDR3: TGTGCCAGCAGTCCTGTGCCCTACGAGCAGTACTTC.

This clonotype was recorded a few times. The chain carries TRBV30 and TRBJ1-1; possible D gene TRBD1, 5 bases. The CDR3 contains 13 residues. From germline, CDR1 is GTSNPN and CDR2 SVGIG (reference sequence). Trimming pared 4 bases from V and 5 bases from J, leaving 14 bases between. The CDR3 here is CAWTLGVGTEAFF. The CDR3 bases are TGTGCCTGGACCTTAGGGGTCGGTACTGAAGCTTTCTTT.

This clonotype was counted a few times. This chain uses TRBV6-1 with TRBJ2-1; 7 nucleotides agree with TRBD1. The CDR3 is 13 amino acids. Germline CDR1 and CDR2: MNHNS and SASEGT. Losses at the gene ends were 6 bases for V and 6 bases for J; bases not matched to a gene: 5. CDR3 sequence (DNA): TGTGCCAGCAGCGAGGGACAGATCAATGAGCAGTTCTTC. As protein: CASSEGQINEQFF.

The sample holds many counts of this clonotype. The gene calls are TRBV7-9 and TRBJ2-7; 13 nucleotides agree with TRBD2. V lost 1 base and J lost 3; bases outside the gene matches: 0. The CDR3 sequence is 15 residues long. In germline, CDR1 is SEHNR, CDR2 FQNEAQ (reference sequence). The DNA of the CDR3 is TGTGCCAGCAGCTTAGGGACTAGCGGGGGCTACGAGCAGTACTTC. Protein sequence: CASSLGTSGGYEQYF.

This clonotype was seen only a few times. The junction departs from the called germline gene at one end, perhaps through a read error. The chain links TRBV6-6 to TRBJ1-1; D is perhaps TRBD1 (6 bases). The CDR3 is 13 residues long. CDR1 is MNHNY and CDR2 is SVGAGI in the germline V gene (reference sequence). The chain's CDR3 is CAGSYSRGVGAFF. Here the CDR3 DNA reads TGTGCCGGCAGTTACTCGAGGGGGGTGGGCGCTTTCTTT.

In this sample, this clonotype turned up a few times. This chain links TRBV4-1 with TRBJ2-1; D perhaps matches TRBD2 (6 bases). The CDR3 is 15 amino acids. V lost 1 base and J lost 8, with 15 bases in between. Germline CDR1 MGHRA, CDR2 YSYEKL. The CDR3 region is CASSQGSGVWHEQFF. The CDR3 DNA follows: TGCGCCAGCAGCCAAGGATCGGGGGTGTGGCATGAGCAGTTCTTC.

This clonotype was recorded only once. The chain combines TRBV12-3 or TRBV12-4 with TRBJ2-7; D ambiguous. V was shortened by 7 bases and J by 2 bases, with 9 bases between the two germline ends. The CDR3 is 12 amino acids. CDR3 sequence (DNA): TGTGCCAGCAATTTCGACACCTACGAGCAGTACTTC. Translating it yields CASNFDTYEQYF.

This chain connects TRBV12-5 to TRBJ2-5; 9 bases agree with TRBD1. CDR1 is LGHNT and CDR2 is FRNRAP in the germline V gene. CDR3 size: 15 residues. Trimming at V came to 5 bases and at J to 0 bases, leaving 4 bases not matched to a gene. The CDR3 DNA reads TGTGCTAGTGGTCGGGGACAGGGACACCAAGAGACCCAGTACTTC. It yields the protein CASGRGQGHQETQYF.

V is TRBV28 and J is TRBJ2-7; the D gene is possibly TRBD2 (5 bases). Deletions cut 3 bases from V and 11 bases from J, with 14 bases between. The CDR3 sequence is 12 residues long. The germline gives CDR1 MDHEN, CDR2 SYDVKM. DNA for the CDR3: TGTGCCAGCAGTTTGGATCTGTTGGGAGAGTACTTC. Protein: CASSLDLLGEYF.

The genes are TRBV4-1 and TRBJ2-1; no clear D. This CDR3 comprises 13 residues. The germline CDR1 and CDR2 sequences are MGHRA and YSYEKL. V lost 1 base and J 15 bases, leaving 16 bases between the germline ends. The CDR3 coding sequence is TGCGCCAGCAGCCAAGCGTGGCCCAACCCCCCGTTCTTC. This codes for CASSQAWPNPPFF.

Here the CDR3 reads CASASLVTGSTGELFF. The CDR3 nucleotides are TGTGCCAGCGCCTCCCTAGTGACAGGGAGTACCGGGGAGCTGTTTTTT. V is TRBV7-6 and J is TRBJ2-2, with 7 positions matching TRBD1. Losses at the gene ends were 8 bases for V and 5 bases for J; bases not matched to a gene: 14. This CDR3 has 16 residues. CDR1 SGHVS and CDR2 FNYEAQ come from the germline V gene.

This clonotype turned up a few times. The chain carries TRBV3-1 and TRBJ2-7; no clear D gene. The V and J ends lost 0 bases and 5 bases respectively, with 11 bases between them. This CDR3 comprises 14 residues. In germline, CDR1 is LGHDT, CDR2 YNNKEL (reference sequence). CDR3 coding DNA: TGTGCCAGCAGCCAAGATATGGTGGCGGACGAGCAGTACTTC. It specifies CASSQDMVADEQYF.

The gene calls are TRBV19 and TRBJ2-1; 11 positions agree with TRBD2. V gave up 1 base and J gave up 8 bases; unmatched junction bases: 7. The V gene's germline CDR1 is LNHDA and CDR2 SQIVND (reference sequence). The CDR3 spans 16 residues. This CDR3 reads CASSIVGSGGAYEQFF. The DNA for the CDR3 is TGTGCCAGTAGTATAGTAGGTAGCGGGGGGGCCTATGAGCAGTTCTTC. The whole variable domain, filled in from reference TRBV19 and TRBJ2-1, reads DGGITQSPKYLFRKEGQNVTLSCEQNLNHDAMYWYRQDPGQGLRLIYYSQIVNDFQKGDIAEGYSVSREKKESFPLTVTSAQKNPTAFYLCASSIVGSGGAYEQFFGPGTRLTVL.

This clonotype appeared a few times. This rearrangement joins TRBV12-3 or TRBV12-4 to TRBJ1-1; D unresolved. The V end lost 2 bases, the J end lost 1 base, and 11 bases lay between the germline ends. The CDR3 is 15 amino acids. Written as DNA, the CDR3 is TGTGCCAGCAGTTTAATGGGAGGGTGGAACACTGAAGCTTTCTTT. Encoded protein: CASSLMGGWNTEAFF.

This clonotype turned up a few times. The rearrangement joins TRBV5-5 to TRBJ1-4; 8 positions match TRBD1. Germline CDR1 and CDR2: SGHKS and YYEKEE (reference sequence). Trimming at V came to 3 bases and at J to 7 bases, leaving 11 bases not matched to a gene. The CDR3 length is 16 residues. The CDR3 DNA sequence: TGTGCCAGCAGCTCCGCAGGGGGCGCCTTTCGTGAAAAACTGTTTTTT. Protein sequence: CASSSAGGAFREKLFF.

The table lists this clonotype with many counts. The V call is TRBV5-1, the J call TRBJ2-3; TRBD2 is a possible D gene (5 bases). The CDR3 loop spans 16 amino acids. Looked up from germline, CDR1 is SGHRS and CDR2 is YFSETQ. The V and J ends lost 0 bases and 2 bases respectively, with 13 bases between them. The CDR3 loop is CASSLGPAAHTDTQYF. Written as DNA, the CDR3 is TGCGCCAGCAGCTTGGGTCCAGCGGCCCACACAGATACGCAGTATTTT. The full variable domain, in which reference TRBV5-1 and TRBJ2-3 provide the parts outside the CDR3, is KAGVTQTPRYLIKTRGQQVTLSCSPISGHRSVSWYQQTPGQGLQFLFEYFSETQRNKGNFPGRFSGRQFSNSRSEMNVSTLELGDSALYLCASSLGPAAHTDTQYFGPGTRLTVL.

This clonotype appeared many times. The rearrangement links TRBV28 to TRBJ2-1; 12 positions agree with TRBD2. This CDR3 region has 19 residues. V gave up 10 bases and J gave up 2 bases; unmatched junction bases: 18. Germline values: CDR1 MDHEN, CDR2 SYDVKM. The CDR3 sequence is CAIHRVRLAGGGTYNEQFF. The CDR3 nucleotides are TGTGCCATCCATCGGGTCCGTCTAGCGGGAGGGGGGACCTACAATGAGCAGTTCTTC.

As concerns this clonotype: The junction departs from the called germline gene at one end, perhaps through a read error. The chain joins TRBV7-8 to TRBJ2-3; D is possibly TRBD1 (8 bases). The CDR3 sequence is 15 residues long. Germline V CDR1 and CDR2: SGHVS, FQNEAQ. DNA of the CDR3: TGCGCCAGCAGCCATACAGGGGGGGACTCAGATACGCAGTATTTT. Its translation: CASSHTGGDSDTQYF.

This clonotype appeared a few times. The chain is built from TRBV30 and TRBJ1-2, with unresolved D. V was trimmed by 3 bases and J by 13 bases, leaving 18 bases between them. Germline CDR1 reads GTSNPN; CDR2 reads SVGIG (reference sequence). This CDR3 has 12 residues. This CDR3 reads CAWSPPEQVVTF. The DNA for the CDR3 is TGTGCCTGGAGCCCCCCCGAGCAGGTCGTCACCTTC. Supplemented by reference TRBV30 and TRBJ1-2, the full variable domain reads SQTIHQWPATLVQPVGSPLSLECTVEGTSNPNLYWYRQAAGRGLQLLFYSVGIGQISSEVPQNLSASRPQDRQFILSSKKLLLSDSGFYLCAWSPPEQVVTFGSGTRLTVV.

J is TRBJ2-5 and V is TRBV5-1; 7 bases match TRBD2. With 0 bases clipped from V and 4 bases from J, the junction kept 12 bases outside the gene matches. The length of the CDR3 is 17 residues. Germline CDR1 and CDR2: SGHRS and YFSETQ. The CDR3 is CASSLGSGRELGETQYF. For the CDR3, the DNA is TGCGCCAGCAGCTTGGGGTCCGGGCGGGAGTTGGGAGAGACCCAGTACTTC.

The chain combines TRBV30 with TRBJ2-2, with a possible D match to TRBD2 (6 bases). In germline, CDR1 is GTSNPN, CDR2 SVGIG (reference sequence). This CDR3 has 15 residues. Trimming took 5 bases from V and 7 from J, leaving 20 bases between them. This chain's CDR3 is CAWGVGGLRHGELFF. The CDR3 nucleotides read TGTGCCTGGGGGGTGGGAGGACTACGCCACGGGGAGCTGTTTTTT.

The chain couples TRBV20-1 to TRBJ2-7; perhaps TRBD1 as D (6 bases). V lost 7 bases to trimming and J lost 2 bases, with 15 bases between them. Germline V lookup: CDR1 DFQATT, CDR2 SNEGSKA (reference sequence). This CDR3 has 13 residues. The CDR3 protein is CSVRSGATYEQYF. The CDR3 coding sequence is TGCAGTGTTCGGTCAGGGGCTACCTACGAGCAGTACTTC.

The chain employs TRBV3-1 and TRBJ2-1, with D hard to call. V lost 5 bases and J 6 bases, leaving 14 bases between the germline ends. CDR1 is LGHDT, CDR2 YNNKEL, per germline (reference sequence). The CDR3 is made up of 14 amino acids. The CDR3, as DNA: TGTGCCAGCAGCACGGCCCCGGTTGTCAATGAGCAGTTCTTC. This codes for CASSTAPVVNEQFF.

This clonotype was counted a single time. This chain uses TRBV12-3 or TRBV12-4 with TRBJ2-2; D is perhaps TRBD1 (6 bases). The CDR3 is 14 amino acids. Trimming shortened V by 6 bases and J by 6 bases, and 14 bases separated the two germline ends. The CDR3 DNA follows: TGTGCCAGCAGACTATACGAGGGGGCCGGGGAGCTGTTTTTT. Its protein is CASRLYEGAGELFF.

This clonotype was detected ten times or more. This CDR3 is CASSLDQMNTEAFF. CDR3 DNA sequence: TGCGCCAGCAGCTTGGACCAGATGAACACTGAAGCTTTCTTT. This chain joins TRBV5-1 and TRBJ1-1; D is unresolved. Trimming pared 0 bases from V and 0 bases from J, leaving 6 bases between. Per the germline V gene, CDR1 is SGHRS and CDR2 is YFSETQ. The CDR3 totals 14 residues.

This clonotype came up many times. V and J are TRBV7-2 and TRBJ2-7; the D is unclear. The V end was cut by 5 bases, the J end by 3 bases, with 17 bases between. The CDR3 consists of 15 residues. Germline V gene sequence: CDR1 SGHTA, CDR2 FQGNSA. The CDR3, as DNA: TGTGCCAGCAGCCCCCTCCCGGGTGGAGACTACGAGCAGTACTTC. This sequence encodes CASSPLPGGDYEQYF.

This clonotype was recorded at least ten times. This chain connects TRBV11-2 to TRBJ2-1, with D perhaps matching TRBD1 (6 bases). Trimming pared 6 bases from V and 7 bases from J, leaving 16 bases between. CDR3 length: 14 amino acids. Germline CDR1 reads SGHAT; CDR2 reads FQNNGV. The CDR3 region is CASSPYLDRNEQFF. CDR3 nucleotide sequence: TGTGCCAGCAGTCCATACCTCGACAGGAATGAGCAGTTCTTC.